The sequence of this TCR beta chain was determined in a study of PD-1 blockade in classical Hodgkin lymphoma. As for time point: cycle 4 day 1 (C4D1), after more than five weeks of nivolumab. Relapse after autologous stem cell transplantation occurred in every patient, and brentuximab vedotin exposure varied. The method was immunoSEQ multiplex PCR; TCRdb's version includes in-frame clones alone and lacks a portion of them. The table lists about 21,000 clones, approximately 85% of them singletons. The source material was peripheral blood mononuclear cells (PBMCs), sampled before the fourth cycle of nivolumab. The TCR originated in a human donor with classical Hodgkin lymphoma.

CDR3 DNA: TGCGCCAGCAGCTTAACAGCCATGTACGAGCAGTACTTC. Protein product: CASSLTAMYEQYF. V is TRBV5-1 and J is TRBJ2-7; unclear D gene. The length of the CDR3 is 13 residues. From germline, CDR1 is SGHRS and CDR2 YFSETQ. Between the trimmed V and J ends, which lost 2 bases and 4 bases, there was a span of 10 bases.